This record covers a single T cell receptor beta chain. Its matching antigen is unknown. The sample is drawn from a study of blood T cells in healthy people across ages. General observations from the study: TCR beta diversity, measured per million T cells, fell in a roughly linear way with age.

Primed by a sample-barcoded 5' primer and a J-beta primer mix, a second PCR proceeded for about 7 to 11 cycles. TCRdb re-called the 5' RACE reads through MiXCR, storing one row per CDR3 protein. The sample carries hundreds of thousands of distinct CDR3 sequences, around three fifths recorded once. The CDR3 sequence is 19 residues long. The origin of this receptor is a man aged 35-49 years in good health. Sequencing was carried out using blood. V gene TRBV12-3 or TRBV12-4 combines with J gene TRBJ2-5, with 7 bases aligning to TRBD2. The DNA end lines up better with TRBJ2-7; the J call may be wrong. CDR3 residues: CASSLALGSPGGSTYEQYF. The CDR3 DNA sequence: TGTGCCAGCAGTTTAGCGCTGGGTAGCCCGGGAGGTTCAACCTACGAGCAGTACTTC.